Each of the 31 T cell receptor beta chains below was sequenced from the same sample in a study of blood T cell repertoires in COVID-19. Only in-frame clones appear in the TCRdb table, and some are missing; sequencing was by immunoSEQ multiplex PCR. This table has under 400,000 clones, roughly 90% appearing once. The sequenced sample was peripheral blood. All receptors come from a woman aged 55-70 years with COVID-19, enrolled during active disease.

CDR3 region: CSANDRGSGGYTF. The CDR3 DNA reads as TGCAGTGCTAATGACAGGGGGTCTGGTGGCTACACCTTC. The chain recombines TRBV20-1 with TRBJ1-2, with 9 bases lining up with TRBD1. The CDR3 has 13 residues. Germline V lookup: CDR1 DFQATT, CDR2 SNEGSKA (reference sequence). Trimming at V came to 4 bases and at J to 7 bases, leaving 7 bases not matched to a gene.

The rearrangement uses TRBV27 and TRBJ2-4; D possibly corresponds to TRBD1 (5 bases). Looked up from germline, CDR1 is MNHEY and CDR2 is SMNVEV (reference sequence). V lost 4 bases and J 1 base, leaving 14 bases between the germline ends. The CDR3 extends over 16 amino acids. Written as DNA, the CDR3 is TGTGCCAGCAGTTCCGGGCTTAAGGGGGCCAAAAACATTCAGTACTTC. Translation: CASSSGLKGAKNIQYF.

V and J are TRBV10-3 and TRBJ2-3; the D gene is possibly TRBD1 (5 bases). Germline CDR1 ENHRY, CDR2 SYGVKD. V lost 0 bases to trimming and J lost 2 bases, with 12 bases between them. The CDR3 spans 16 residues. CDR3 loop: CAISESGRAHTDTQYF. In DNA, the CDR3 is TGTGCCATCAGTGAGTCCGGCAGGGCCCACACAGATACGCAGTATTTT.

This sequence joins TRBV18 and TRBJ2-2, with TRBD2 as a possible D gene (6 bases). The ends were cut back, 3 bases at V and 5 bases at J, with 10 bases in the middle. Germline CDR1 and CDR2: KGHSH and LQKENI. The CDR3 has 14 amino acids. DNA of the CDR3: TGTGCCAGCTCACCCCAAAGCGGGACCGGGGAGCTGTTTTTT. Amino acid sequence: CASSPQSGTGELFF. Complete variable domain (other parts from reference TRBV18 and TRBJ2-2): NAGVMQNPRHLVRRRGQEARLRCSPMKGHSHVYWYRQLPEEGLKFMVYLQKENIIDESGMPKERFSAEFPKEGPSILRIQQVVRGDSAAYFCASSPQSGTGELFFGEGSRLTVL.

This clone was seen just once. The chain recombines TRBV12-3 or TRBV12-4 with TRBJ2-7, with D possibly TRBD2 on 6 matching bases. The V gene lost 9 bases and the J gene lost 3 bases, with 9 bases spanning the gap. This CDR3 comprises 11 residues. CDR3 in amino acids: CASRRDYEQYF. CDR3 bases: TGTGCCAGTCGGCGGGACTACGAGCAGTACTTC.

The CDR3 coding sequence is TGTGCCAGCTCACCAGGGGCAGGACCGGAGCCCCAGCATTTT. Translation: CASSPGAGPEPQHF. This sequence joins TRBV18 and TRBJ1-5; maybe TRBD1 (5 bases). This CDR3 spans 14 amino acids. Deletions cut 2 bases from V and 8 bases from J, with 13 bases between. CDR1 KGHSH and CDR2 LQKENI come from the germline V gene.

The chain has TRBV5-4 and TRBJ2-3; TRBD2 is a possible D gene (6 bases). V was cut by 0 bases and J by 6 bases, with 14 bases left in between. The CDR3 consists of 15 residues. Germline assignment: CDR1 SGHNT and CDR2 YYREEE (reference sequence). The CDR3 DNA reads TGTGCCAGCAGCTTGGTTGGCGGGGTGGGGGATACGCAGTATTTT. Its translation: CASSLVGGVGDTQYF.

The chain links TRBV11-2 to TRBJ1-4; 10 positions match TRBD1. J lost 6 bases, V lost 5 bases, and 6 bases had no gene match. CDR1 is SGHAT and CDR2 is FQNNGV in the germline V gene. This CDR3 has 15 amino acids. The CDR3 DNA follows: TGTGCCAGCAGCGGAAGGACAGGGGGGGATGAAAAACTGTTTTTT. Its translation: CASSGRTGGDEKLFF.

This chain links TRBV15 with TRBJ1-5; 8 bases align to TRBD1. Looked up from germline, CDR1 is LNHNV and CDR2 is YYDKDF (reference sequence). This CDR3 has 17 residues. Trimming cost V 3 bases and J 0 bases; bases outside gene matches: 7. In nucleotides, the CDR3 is TGTGCCACCAGCAGCCGGACAGGGCGGCCTAGCAATCAGCCCCAGCATTTT. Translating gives CATSSRTGRPSNQPQHF.

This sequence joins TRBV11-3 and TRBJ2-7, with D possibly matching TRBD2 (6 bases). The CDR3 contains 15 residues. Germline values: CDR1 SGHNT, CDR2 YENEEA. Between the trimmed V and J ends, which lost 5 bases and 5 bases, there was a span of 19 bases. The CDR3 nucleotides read TGTGCCAGCAGCCCCGGGAGAGGTGGGTACCACGAGCAGTACTTC. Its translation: CASSPGRGGYHEQYF.

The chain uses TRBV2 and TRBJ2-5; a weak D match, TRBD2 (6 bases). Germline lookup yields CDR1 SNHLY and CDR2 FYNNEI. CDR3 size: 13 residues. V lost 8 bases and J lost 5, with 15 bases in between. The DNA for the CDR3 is TGTGCCAGCGCCCCCGGGGGTGGGGAGACCCAGTACTTC. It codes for CASAPGGGETQYF.

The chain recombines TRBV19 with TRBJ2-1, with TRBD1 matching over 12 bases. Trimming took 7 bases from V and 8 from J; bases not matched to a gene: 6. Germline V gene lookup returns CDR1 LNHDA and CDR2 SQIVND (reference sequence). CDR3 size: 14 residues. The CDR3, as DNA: TGTGCCAGTAACCGGGACAGGGGGCATCATGAGCAGTTCTTC. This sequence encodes CASNRDRGHHEQFF.

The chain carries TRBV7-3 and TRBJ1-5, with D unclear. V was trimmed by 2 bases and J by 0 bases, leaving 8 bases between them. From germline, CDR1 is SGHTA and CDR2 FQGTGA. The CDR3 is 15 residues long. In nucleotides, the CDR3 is TGTGCCAGCAGCTTAGGGAGGGATAGCAATCAGCCCCAGCATTTT. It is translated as CASSLGRDSNQPQHF.

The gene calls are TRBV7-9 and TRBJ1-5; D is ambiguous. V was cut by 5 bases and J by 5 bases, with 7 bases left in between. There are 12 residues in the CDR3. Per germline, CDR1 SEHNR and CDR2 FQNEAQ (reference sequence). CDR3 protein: CASSNQDQPQHF. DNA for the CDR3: TGTGCCAGCAGCAACCAGGATCAGCCCCAGCATTTT.

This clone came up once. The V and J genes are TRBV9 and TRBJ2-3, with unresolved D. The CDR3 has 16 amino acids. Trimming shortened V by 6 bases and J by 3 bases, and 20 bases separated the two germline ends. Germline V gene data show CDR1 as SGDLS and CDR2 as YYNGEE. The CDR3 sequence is CASTQLATGGTDTQYF. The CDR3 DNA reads TGTGCCAGCACCCAGCTGGCGACCGGCGGAACAGATACGCAGTATTTT.

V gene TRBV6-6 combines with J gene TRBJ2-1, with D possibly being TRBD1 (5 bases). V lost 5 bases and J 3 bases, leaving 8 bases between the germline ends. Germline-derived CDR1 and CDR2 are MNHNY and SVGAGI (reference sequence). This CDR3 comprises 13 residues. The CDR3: CASSTTVYNEQFF. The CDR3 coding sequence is TGTGCCAGCAGTACGACAGTCTACAATGAGCAGTTCTTC.

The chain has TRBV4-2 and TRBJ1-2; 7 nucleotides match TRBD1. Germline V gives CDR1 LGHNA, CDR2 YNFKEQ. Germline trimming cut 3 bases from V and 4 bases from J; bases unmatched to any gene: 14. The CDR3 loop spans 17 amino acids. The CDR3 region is CASSQRMTETGLYGYTF. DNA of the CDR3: TGTGCCAGCAGCCAGAGAATGACCGAGACAGGGCTCTATGGCTACACCTTC.

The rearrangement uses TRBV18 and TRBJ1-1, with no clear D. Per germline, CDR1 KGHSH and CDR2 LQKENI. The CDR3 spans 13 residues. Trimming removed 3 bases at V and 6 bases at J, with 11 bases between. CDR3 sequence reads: CASSPGLGAEAFF. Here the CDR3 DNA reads TGTGCCAGCTCACCGGGCTTGGGCGCTGAAGCTTTCTTT.

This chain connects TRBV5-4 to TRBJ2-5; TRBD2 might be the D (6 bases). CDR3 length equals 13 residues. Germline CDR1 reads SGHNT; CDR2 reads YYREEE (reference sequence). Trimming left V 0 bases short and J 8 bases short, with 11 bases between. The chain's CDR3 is CASSLGRAATQYF. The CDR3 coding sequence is TGTGCCAGCAGCTTGGGGAGGGCGGCCACCCAGTACTTC.

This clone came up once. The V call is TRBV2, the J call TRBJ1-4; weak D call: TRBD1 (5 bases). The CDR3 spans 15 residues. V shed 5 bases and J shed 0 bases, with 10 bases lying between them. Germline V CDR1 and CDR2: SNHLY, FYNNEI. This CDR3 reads CASSTRQTTNEKLFF. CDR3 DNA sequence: TGTGCCAGCAGTACCCGACAGACAACTAATGAAAAACTGTTTTTT. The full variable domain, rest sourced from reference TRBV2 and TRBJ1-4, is EPEVTQTPSHQVTQMGQEVILRCVPISNHLYFYWYRQILGQKVEFLVSFYNNEISEKSEIFDDQFSVERPDGSNFTLKIRSTKLEDSAMYFCASSTRQTTNEKLFFGSGTQLSVL.

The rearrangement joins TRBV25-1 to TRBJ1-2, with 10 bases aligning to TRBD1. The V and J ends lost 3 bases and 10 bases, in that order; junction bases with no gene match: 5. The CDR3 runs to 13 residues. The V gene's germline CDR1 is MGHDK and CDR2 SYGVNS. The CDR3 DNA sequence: TGTGCCAGCAGTGACCGGGACAGGGGCCACTACACCTTC. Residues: CASSDRDRGHYTF.

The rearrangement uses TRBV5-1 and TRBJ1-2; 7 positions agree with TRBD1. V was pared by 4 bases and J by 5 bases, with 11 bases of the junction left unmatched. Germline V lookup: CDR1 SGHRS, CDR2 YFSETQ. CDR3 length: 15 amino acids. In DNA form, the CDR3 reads TGCGCCAGCAGCCCGGGGACAGCTGGGGCGTATGGCTACACCTTC. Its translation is CASSPGTAGAYGYTF.

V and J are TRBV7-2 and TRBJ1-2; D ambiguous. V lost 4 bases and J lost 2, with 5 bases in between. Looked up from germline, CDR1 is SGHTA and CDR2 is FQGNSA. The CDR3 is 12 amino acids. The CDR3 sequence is CASSSLNYGYTF. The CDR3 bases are TGTGCCAGCAGCTCCCTAAACTATGGCTACACCTTC. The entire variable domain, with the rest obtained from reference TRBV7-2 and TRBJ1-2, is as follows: GAGVSQSPSNKVTEKGKDVELRCDPISGHTALYWYRQSLGQGLEFLIYFQGNSAPDKSGLPSDRFSAERTGGSVSTLTIQRTQQEDSAVYLCASSSLNYGYTFGSGTRLTVV.

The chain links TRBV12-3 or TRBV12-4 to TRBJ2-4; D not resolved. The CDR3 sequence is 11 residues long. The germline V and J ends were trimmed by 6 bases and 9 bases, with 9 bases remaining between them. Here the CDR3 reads CASRIGFIQYF. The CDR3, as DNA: TGTGCCAGCAGAATCGGTTTCATTCAGTACTTC.

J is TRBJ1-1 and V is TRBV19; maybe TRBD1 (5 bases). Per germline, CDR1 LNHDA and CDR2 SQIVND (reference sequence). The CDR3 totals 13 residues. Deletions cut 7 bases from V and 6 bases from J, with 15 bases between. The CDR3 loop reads CASTIGAGAEAFF. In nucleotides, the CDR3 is TGTGCCAGTACCATAGGGGCGGGGGCTGAAGCTTTCTTT.

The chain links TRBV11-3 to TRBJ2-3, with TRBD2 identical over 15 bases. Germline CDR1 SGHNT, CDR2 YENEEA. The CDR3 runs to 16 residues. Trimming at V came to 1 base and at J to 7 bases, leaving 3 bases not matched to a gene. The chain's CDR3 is CASSLGTSGGAHTQYF. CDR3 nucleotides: TGTGCCAGCAGCTTAGGGACTAGCGGGGGGGCCCATACGCAGTATTTT.

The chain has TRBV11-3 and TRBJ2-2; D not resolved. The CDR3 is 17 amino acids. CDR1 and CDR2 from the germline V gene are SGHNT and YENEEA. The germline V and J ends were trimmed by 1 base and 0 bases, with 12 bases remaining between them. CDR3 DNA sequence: TGTGCCAGCAGCTTAGGTGGCGGAAATCCGAACACCGGGGAGCTGTTTTTT. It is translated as CASSLGGGNPNTGELFF.

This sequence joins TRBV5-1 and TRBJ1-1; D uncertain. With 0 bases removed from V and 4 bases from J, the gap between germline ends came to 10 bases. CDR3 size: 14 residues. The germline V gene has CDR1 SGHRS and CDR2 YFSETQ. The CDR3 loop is CASSLGQSFTEAFF. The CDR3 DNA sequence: TGCGCCAGCAGCTTGGGGCAGTCCTTCACTGAAGCTTTCTTT.

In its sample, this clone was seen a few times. This chain's CDR3 is CASSLDRLNTEAFF. Written as DNA, the CDR3 is TGTGCCAGTAGTCTGGACAGGCTGAACACTGAAGCTTTCTTT. The chain is built from TRBV19 and TRBJ1-1, with 7 bases matching TRBD1. This CDR3 region has 14 residues. After removal of 5 bases from V and 0 bases from J, the junction contained 3 bases not matched to a gene. Germline CDR1 is LNHDA and CDR2 is SQIVND (reference sequence).

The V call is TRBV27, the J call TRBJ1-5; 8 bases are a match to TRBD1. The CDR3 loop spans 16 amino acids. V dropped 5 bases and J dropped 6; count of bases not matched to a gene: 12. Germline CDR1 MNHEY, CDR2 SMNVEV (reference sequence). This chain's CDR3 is CASSPRTRGRLQPQHF. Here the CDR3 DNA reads TGTGCCAGCAGTCCCAGGACCAGGGGGCGACTTCAGCCCCAGCATTTT.

In nucleotides, the CDR3 is TGTGCCAGCAGCCCCCGTTGGACAGGGAACTATGGCTACACCTTC. Translated: CASSPRWTGNYGYTF. This sequence joins TRBV9 and TRBJ1-2, with TRBD1 identical over 8 bases. Germline CDR1 is SGDLS and CDR2 is YYNGEE. The trim removed 4 bases at V and 2 bases at J, leaving 7 bases unmatched. The CDR3 runs to 15 residues.